The 28 T cell receptor beta chains below come from one sample, sequenced in a study of regulatory T cells in long-lasting Graves disease. Time point indicated: newly diagnosed GD, antithyroid drugs for less than 3 months. Following extraction of RNA from PBMCs, that RNA was used to make the TCR library. Arm-PCR of CDR3 regions and iRepertoire HTBI primers were used to build TCR beta libraries. TCRdb fed the multiplex PCR reads into MiXCR, producing one record per CDR3 protein. The sample holds fewer than 650,000 distinct CDR3 sequences, 16% seen once. The same specimen was also included in a second study, on T cells in Graves' hyperthyroidism and ophthalmopathy.

The sample in question was peripheral blood mononuclear cells (PBMCs), obtained at new diagnosis, from a patient treated with antithyroid drugs. The receptors were gathered from a woman in her twenties or thirties with Graves disease.

The chain joins TRBV5-1 to TRBJ2-5; tentatively, D is TRBD1 (6 bases). Trimming left V 4 bases short and J 5 bases short, with 15 bases between. The length of the CDR3 is 14 residues. In germline, CDR1 is SGHRS, CDR2 YFSETQ. The CDR3 bases are TGCGCCAGCAGCCAGAGTATGGGGGCGGAGACCCAGTACTTC. Residues: CASSQSMGAETQYF.

The chain links TRBV30 to TRBJ2-1; D possibly uses TRBD1 or TRBD2 (6 bases each). Gene TRBJ2-5 matches the end of the DNA better, so the J call may be wrong. The CDR3 runs 15 residues. Germline V gives CDR1 GTSNPN, CDR2 SVGIG (reference sequence). CDR3 DNA: TGTGCCTGGAGTGGGGGACATGCTCAGGGAGGGACCCAGTACTTC. Residues: CAWSGGHAQGGTQYF.

This chain links TRBV20-1 with TRBJ2-1, with 11 bases fitting TRBD2. The CDR3 sequence is 15 residues long. J gave up 6 bases and V 1 base, and 5 bases lay outside the gene matches. Germline CDR1 DFQATT, CDR2 SNEGSKA (reference sequence). The DNA of the CDR3 is TGCAGTGCTAGAGCTGCGACTAGCGGGACCAATGAGCAGTTCTTC. It translates to CSARAATSGTNEQFF.

This clonotype came up once. A much larger clone lies one base from this, so it may be a read error. The chain links TRBV7-9 to TRBJ1-1; D call uncertain. V lost 5 bases, J lost 5 bases, and 12 bases lay in between. Germline loops: CDR1 SEHNR, CDR2 FQNEAQ (reference sequence). This CDR3 is built from 13 residues. In nucleotides, the CDR3 is TGTGCCAGCAGCCACCCTTCCGGGACTGAAGCTTTCTTT. Translating gives CASSHPSGTEAFF.

Many counts were recorded for this clonotype. The chain is built from TRBV2 and TRBJ2-2, with D possibly matching TRBD2 (6 bases). The CDR3 is 14 residues long. Germline values: CDR1 SNHLY, CDR2 FYNNEI. The V gene lost 7 bases and the J gene lost 4 bases, with 13 bases spanning the gap. CDR3 sequence reads: CASTPLGGTGELFF. CDR3 nucleotides: TGTGCCAGCACCCCCCTCGGGGGCACCGGGGAGCTGTTTTTT. The full variable domain, with the rest looked up from reference TRBV2 and TRBJ2-2, is EPEVTQTPSHQVTQMGQEVILRCVPISNHLYFYWYRQILGQKVEFLVSFYNNEISEKSEIFDDQFSVERPDGSNFTLKIRSTKLEDSAMYFCASTPLGGTGELFFGEGSRLTVL.

The chain couples TRBV5-1 to TRBJ1-5, with a weak D call TRBD1 (5 bases). Germline values: CDR1 SGHRS, CDR2 YFSETQ. The V end lost 0 bases, the J end lost 4 bases, and 14 bases lay between the germline ends. This CDR3 contains 16 residues. This CDR3 reads CASSLAGSPGNQPQHF. CDR3 in DNA: TGCGCCAGCAGCTTGGCAGGGTCGCCGGGTAATCAGCCCCAGCATTTT.

This clonotype has ten or more counts. The chain carries TRBV6-5 and TRBJ1-2; possibly TRBD1 for D (6 bases). Trimming stripped 0 bases from V and 7 bases from J, with 9 bases between. This CDR3 is built from 13 residues. CDR1 MNHEY and CDR2 SVGAGI come from the germline V gene. CDR3 DNA: TGTGCCAGCAGTTACTCCGGGACATCTGGCTACACCTTC. Protein: CASSYSGTSGYTF.

This clonotype appeared a few times. The chain is built from TRBV20-1 and TRBJ1-5, with 8 bases aligning to TRBD1. The V gene end was trimmed by 4 bases and the J gene end by 7 bases; junction bases not matched to a gene: 6. Germline assignment: CDR1 DFQATT and CDR2 SNEGSKA (reference sequence). CDR3 size: 13 residues. The CDR3 DNA is TGCAGTGCTACTCAGGGGGCTGGGCAGCCCCAGCATTTT. Its translation: CSATQGAGQPQHF.

Comment on this clonotype: The junction differs from germline at one of its ends, possibly a read error. The chain carries TRBV28 and TRBJ2-1; 12 bases align to TRBD2. The CDR3 runs to 15 residues. Per germline, CDR1 MDHEN and CDR2 SYDVKM. The CDR3 spells CASSSGTSGYNEQLF. CDR3 sequence (DNA): TGTGCCAGCAGTTCGGGGACTAGCGGGTACAATGAGCAGCTCTTC.

The V gene is TRBV5-6, the J gene TRBJ2-7; maybe TRBD2 (6 bases). The V end was cut by 5 bases, the J end by 2 bases, with 17 bases between. CDR3 length: 15 residues. Per germline, CDR1 SGHDT and CDR2 YYEEEE. CDR3 in DNA: TGTGCCAGCAGACCAACGGGACTTGCAACCTACGAGCAGTACTTC. This sequence encodes CASRPTGLATYEQYF.

This clonotype was picked up many times. The genes are TRBV7-2 and TRBJ2-7; perhaps TRBD1 as D (6 bases). The CDR3 has 12 amino acids. CDR1 is SGHTA and CDR2 is FQGNSA in the germline V gene. Trimming left V 5 bases short and J 3 bases short, with 8 bases between. Written as DNA, the CDR3 is TGTGCCAGCAGCGGACAGATCTACGAGCAGTACTTC. Its protein product is CASSGQIYEQYF.

This clonotype was picked up many times. This sequence joins TRBV2 and TRBJ2-1, with TRBD1 identical over 8 bases. Germline CDR1 SNHLY, CDR2 FYNNEI. CDR3 length: 13 residues. With V trimmed by 6 bases and J by 8 bases, 6 bases remained unmatched. The CDR3 DNA reads TGTGCCAGCAGCACAGGGGGGCCAGATGAGCAGTTCTTC. Encoded protein: CASSTGGPDEQFF.

The CDR3 sequence is CASSYRDRDTQGYTF. The CDR3 DNA reads as TGTGCCAGCAGCTACCGGGACAGGGATACTCAGGGCTACACCTTC. The chain is built from TRBV5-4 and TRBJ1-2; 9 nucleotides line up with TRBD1. This CDR3 spans 15 amino acids. The germline CDR1 and CDR2 sequences are SGHNT and YYREEE (reference sequence). The trim removed 3 bases at V and 8 bases at J, leaving 11 bases unmatched.

This clonotype has a handful of counts. This rearrangement joins TRBV7-9 to TRBJ1-1; 8 bases are a match to TRBD1. The CDR3 runs 17 residues. Trimming took 5 bases from V and 0 from J; bases not matched to a gene: 11. CDR1 is SEHNR, CDR2 FQNEAQ, per germline (reference sequence). The CDR3 sequence: CASSLRDRWRMNTEAFF. In DNA form, the CDR3 reads TGTGCCAGCAGCCTTAGGGACAGGTGGAGGATGAACACTGAAGCTTTCTTT.

Worth noting for this clonotype: This clone may be a read error of a much larger clone one base away. This chain connects TRBV5-1 to TRBJ2-7; D gene uncertain. From germline, CDR1 is SGHRS and CDR2 YFSETQ. CDR3 length: 14 residues. Trimming took 0 bases from V and 6 from J, leaving 13 bases between them. Here the CDR3 DNA reads TGCGCCAGCAGCTTGGGCAGTCCCCCCGGCGAGCAGTACTTC. Translation: CASSLGSPPGEQYF.

This clonotype was observed many times. The genes are TRBV27 and TRBJ2-3, with unresolved D. This CDR3 spans 13 amino acids. The V gene's germline CDR1 is MNHEY and CDR2 SMNVEV (reference sequence). V lost 5 bases and J 3 bases, leaving 9 bases between the germline ends. Here the CDR3 reads CASSPLPTDTQYF. The DNA for the CDR3 is TGTGCCAGCAGTCCGCTGCCGACAGATACGCAGTATTTT.

The chain carries TRBV11-3 and TRBJ2-1; 11 bases agree with TRBD2. The J segment lost 10 bases and the V segment lost 4 bases, leaving 9 bases of the junction unmatched. The CDR3 spans 15 residues. Germline V lookup: CDR1 SGHNT, CDR2 YENEEA. CDR3 coding DNA: TGTGCCAGCAGCTCCGGACTAGCGGGCTCCGTGGAGCAGTTCTTC. Amino acids: CASSSGLAGSVEQFF.

This clonotype was observed at least ten times. This chain uses TRBV12-3 or TRBV12-4 with TRBJ1-1; D unclear. V shed 5 bases and J shed 5 bases, with 15 bases lying between them. The CDR3 totals 14 residues. The CDR3 DNA reads TGTGCCAGCAGTCGGCAGGTCCTTTTGACTGAAGCTTTCTTT. Amino acid sequence: CASSRQVLLTEAFF.

Ten or more counts support this clonotype. Written as DNA, the CDR3 is TGTGCCAGCAGCGAAAGGGTGATGAACACTGAAGCTTTCTTT. Translated, it gives CASSERVMNTEAFF. The chain uses TRBV11-2 and TRBJ1-1; no clear D. The germline gives CDR1 SGHAT, CDR2 FQNNGV. The CDR3 is 14 amino acids. Trimming removed 5 bases at V and 0 bases at J, with 10 bases between.

This chain joins TRBV11-3 and TRBJ2-1; D gene unclear. Trimming shortened V by 5 bases and J by 1 base, and 18 bases separated the two germline ends. The CDR3 spans 17 residues. Germline V CDR1 and CDR2: SGHNT, YENEEA. The CDR3, as DNA: TGTGCCAGCAGCCCACCCCCCACGGCCCATTCCTACAATGAGCAGTTCTTC. This codes for CASSPPPTAHSYNEQFF.

This chain uses TRBV7-9 with TRBJ2-7; no firm D call. The CDR3 runs to 12 residues. Germline V gene lookup returns CDR1 SEHNR and CDR2 FQNEAQ (reference sequence). V dropped 7 bases and J dropped 2 bases, with 9 bases sitting between them. The CDR3 bases are TGTGCCAGCACCCCAGGAGCCTACGAGCAGTACTTC. It codes for CASTPGAYEQYF.

The CDR3 bases are TGTGCCTGGACAGGGAGGAACACCGGGGAGCTGTTTTTT. Its translation: CAWTGRNTGELFF. The gene calls are TRBV30 and TRBJ2-2, with D perhaps being TRBD1 or TRBD2 (5 bases each). This CDR3 has 13 residues. V lost 4 bases and J 1 base, leaving 7 bases between the germline ends. Germline V lookup: CDR1 GTSNPN, CDR2 SVGIG (reference sequence).

V usage is TRBV6-9 and J usage is TRBJ1-3, with unresolved D. CDR3 size: 17 residues. The germline CDR1 and CDR2 sequences are MNHGY and SVAAGI. Trimming cost V 4 bases and J 0 bases, with 16 bases left between them. CDR3 sequence: CASSSQVTLFSGNTIYF. The CDR3 nucleotides are TGTGCCAGCAGTTCCCAGGTGACTCTTTTCTCTGGAAACACCATATATTTT.

The rearrangement uses TRBV15 and TRBJ2-1; the D gene is possibly TRBD2 (6 bases). The CDR3 extends over 16 amino acids. Between the trimmed V and J ends, which lost 1 base and 4 bases, there was a span of 14 bases. The germline CDR1 and CDR2 sequences are LNHNV and YYDKDF (reference sequence). CDR3 nucleotides: TGTGCCACCAGCAGAGCGAGGACTAACTTTTACAATGAGCAGTTCTTC. It yields the protein CATSRARTNFYNEQFF.

There are many counts of this clonotype. This chain joins TRBV3-1 and TRBJ1-5, with D maybe TRBD1 (6 bases). CDR1 LGHDT and CDR2 YNNKEL come from the germline V gene (reference sequence). The CDR3 contains 15 residues. Between the trimmed V and J ends, which lost 5 bases and 3 bases, there was a span of 14 bases. The CDR3 here is CASSLDGGPNQPQHF. The CDR3 region has the DNA TGTGCCAGCAGCTTAGACGGGGGCCCCAATCAGCCCCAGCATTTT.

The V gene is TRBV19, the J gene TRBJ1-2; D is unclear. Trimming shortened V by 10 bases and J by 6 bases, and 12 bases separated the two germline ends. CDR1 and CDR2 from the germline V gene are LNHDA and SQIVND (reference sequence). The CDR3 totals 11 residues. The CDR3: CATSEGNGYTF. In nucleotides, the CDR3 is TGTGCCACCTCTGAAGGGAATGGCTACACCTTC. Based on the CDR3 plus reference TRBV19 and TRBJ1-2, the full variable domain is DGGITQSPKYLFRKEGQNVTLSCEQNLNHDAMYWYRQDPGQGLRLIYYSQIVNDFQKGDIAEGYSVSREKKESFPLTVTSAQKNPTAFYLCATSEGNGYTFGSGTRLTVV.

This clonotype appeared many times. The gene calls are TRBV19 and TRBJ2-1; D is undetermined. This CDR3 has 12 residues. Trimming stripped 10 bases from V and 5 bases from J, with 12 bases between. The V gene's germline CDR1 is LNHDA and CDR2 SQIVND (reference sequence). The CDR3 nucleotides are TGTGCCACCAGGCCAGAGAACAATGAGCAGTTCTTC. Translating it yields CATRPENNEQFF.

This clonotype was observed a handful of times. The genes are TRBV30 and TRBJ2-5, with 9 bases aligning to TRBD1. J lost 7 bases, V lost 3 bases, and 6 bases had no gene match. The CDR3 is 13 residues long. Germline V gives CDR1 GTSNPN, CDR2 SVGIG (reference sequence). CDR3 nucleotide sequence: TGTGCCTGGAGACGACAGGGGGATGGGACCCAGTACTTC. Translating it yields CAWRRQGDGTQYF.